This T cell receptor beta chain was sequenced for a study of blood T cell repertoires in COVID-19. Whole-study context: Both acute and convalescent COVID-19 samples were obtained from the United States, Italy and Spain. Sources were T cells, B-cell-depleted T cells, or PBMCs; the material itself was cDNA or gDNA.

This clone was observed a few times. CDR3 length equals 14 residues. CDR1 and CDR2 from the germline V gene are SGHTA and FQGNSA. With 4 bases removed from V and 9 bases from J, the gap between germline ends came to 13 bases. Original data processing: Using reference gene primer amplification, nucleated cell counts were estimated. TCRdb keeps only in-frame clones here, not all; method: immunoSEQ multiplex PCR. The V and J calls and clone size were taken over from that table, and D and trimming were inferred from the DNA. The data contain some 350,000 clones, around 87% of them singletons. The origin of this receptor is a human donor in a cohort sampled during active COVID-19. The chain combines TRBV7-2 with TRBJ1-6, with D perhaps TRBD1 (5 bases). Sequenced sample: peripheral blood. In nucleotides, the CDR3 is TGTGCCAGCAGCTCCCAGGGTGGTACTTCACCCCTCCACTTT. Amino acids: CASSSQGGTSPLHF.